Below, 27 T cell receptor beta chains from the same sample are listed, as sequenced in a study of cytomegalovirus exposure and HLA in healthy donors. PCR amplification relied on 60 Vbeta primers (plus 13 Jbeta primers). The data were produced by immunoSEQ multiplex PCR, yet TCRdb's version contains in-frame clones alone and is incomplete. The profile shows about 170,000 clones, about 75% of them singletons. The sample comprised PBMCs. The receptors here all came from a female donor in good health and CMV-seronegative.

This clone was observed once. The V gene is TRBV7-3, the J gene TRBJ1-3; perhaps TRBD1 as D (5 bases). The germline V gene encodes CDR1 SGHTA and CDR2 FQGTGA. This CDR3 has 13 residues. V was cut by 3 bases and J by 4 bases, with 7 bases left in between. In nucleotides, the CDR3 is TGTGCCAGCAGCTTGCAGGGAGGAAACACCATATATTTT. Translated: CASSLQGGNTIYF. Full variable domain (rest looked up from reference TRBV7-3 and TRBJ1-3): GAGVSQTPSNKVTEKGKYVELRCDPISGHTALYWYRQSLGQGPEFLIYFQGTGAADDSGLPNDRFFAVRPEGSVSTLKIQRTERGDSAVYLCASSLQGGNTIYFGEGSWLTVV.

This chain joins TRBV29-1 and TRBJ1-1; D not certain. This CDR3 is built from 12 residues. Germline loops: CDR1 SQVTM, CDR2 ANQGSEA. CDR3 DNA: TGCAGTCTCCCGGTGCTTCGAGGTGAAGCTTTCTTT. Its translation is CSLPVLRGEAFF.

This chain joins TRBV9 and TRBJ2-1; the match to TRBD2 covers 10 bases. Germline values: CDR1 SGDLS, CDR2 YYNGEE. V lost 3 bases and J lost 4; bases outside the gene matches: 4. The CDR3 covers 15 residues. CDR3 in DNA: TGTGCCAGCAGCGCCAGCGGGGGGGATTACAATGAGCAGTTCTTC. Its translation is CASSASGGDYNEQFF. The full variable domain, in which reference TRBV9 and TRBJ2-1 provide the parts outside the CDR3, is DSGVTQTPKHLITATGQRVTLRCSPRSGDLSVYWYQQSLDQGLQFLIQYYNGEERAKGNILERFSAQQFPDLHSELNLSSLELGDSALYFCASSASGGDYNEQFFGPGTRLTVL.

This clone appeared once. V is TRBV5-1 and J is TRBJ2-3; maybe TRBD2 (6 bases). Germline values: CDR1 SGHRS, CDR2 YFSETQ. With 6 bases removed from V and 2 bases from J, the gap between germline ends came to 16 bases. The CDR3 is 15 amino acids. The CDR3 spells CASNMEGHPTDTQYF. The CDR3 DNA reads TGCGCCAGCAATATGGAGGGGCATCCCACAGATACGCAGTATTTT.

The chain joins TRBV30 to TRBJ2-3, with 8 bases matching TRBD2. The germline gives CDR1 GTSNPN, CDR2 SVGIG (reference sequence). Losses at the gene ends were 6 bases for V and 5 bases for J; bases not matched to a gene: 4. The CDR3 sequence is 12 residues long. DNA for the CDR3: TGTGCCTGCCCGAGCGGGGGAGATACGCAGTATTTT. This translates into CACPSGGDTQYF.

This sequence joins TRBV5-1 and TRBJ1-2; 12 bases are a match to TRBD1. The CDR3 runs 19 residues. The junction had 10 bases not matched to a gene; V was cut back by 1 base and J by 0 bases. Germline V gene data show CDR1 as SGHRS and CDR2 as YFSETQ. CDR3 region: CASSLMPPGQGAANYGYTF. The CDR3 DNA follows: TGCGCCAGCAGCTTGATGCCCCCGGGACAGGGGGCAGCTAACTATGGCTACACCTTC.

CDR3 coding DNA: TGTGCCAGCAGCGTAGGGGGACTAGCGGGAGCCTACGAGCAGTACTTC. Encoded protein: CASSVGGLAGAYEQYF. This chain joins TRBV9 and TRBJ2-7, with 14 bases aligning to TRBD2. The V gene end was trimmed by 0 bases and the J gene end by 2 bases; junction bases not matched to a gene: 1. This CDR3 contains 16 residues. The germline V gene encodes CDR1 SGDLS and CDR2 YYNGEE.

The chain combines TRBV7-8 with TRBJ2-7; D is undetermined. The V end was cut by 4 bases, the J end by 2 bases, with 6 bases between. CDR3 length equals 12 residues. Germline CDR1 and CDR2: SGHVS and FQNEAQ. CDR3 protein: CASSSGTYEQYF. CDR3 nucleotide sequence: TGTGCCAGCAGCTCAGGAACCTACGAGCAGTACTTC.

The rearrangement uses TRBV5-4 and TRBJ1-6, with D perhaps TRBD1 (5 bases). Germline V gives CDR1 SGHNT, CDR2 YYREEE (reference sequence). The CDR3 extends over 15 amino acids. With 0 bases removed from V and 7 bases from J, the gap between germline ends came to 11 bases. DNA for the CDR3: TGTGCCAGCAGCTTGGGGGGCCTAGGCAATTCACCCCTCCACTTT. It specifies CASSLGGLGNSPLHF.

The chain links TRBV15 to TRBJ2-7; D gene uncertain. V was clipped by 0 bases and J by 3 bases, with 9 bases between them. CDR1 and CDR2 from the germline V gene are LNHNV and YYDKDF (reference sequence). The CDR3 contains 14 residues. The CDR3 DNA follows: TGTGCCACCAGCAGAGATGGTGGCGGCTACGAGCAGTACTTC. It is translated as CATSRDGGGYEQYF.

The CDR3 is CASSLGPPTEQYF. DNA for the CDR3: TGTGCCAGCAGCTTAGGGCCGCCCACCGAGCAGTACTTC. This sequence joins TRBV7-2 and TRBJ2-7; D is undetermined. Trimming shortened V by 1 base and J by 6 bases, and 10 bases separated the two germline ends. Germline CDR1 is SGHTA and CDR2 is FQGNSA. The CDR3 runs 13 residues. The full variable domain, with the rest looked up from reference TRBV7-2 and TRBJ2-7, is GAGVSQSPSNKVTEKGKDVELRCDPISGHTALYWYRQSLGQGLEFLIYFQGNSAPDKSGLPSDRFSAERTGGSVSTLTIQRTQQEDSAVYLCASSLGPPTEQYFGPGTRLTVT.

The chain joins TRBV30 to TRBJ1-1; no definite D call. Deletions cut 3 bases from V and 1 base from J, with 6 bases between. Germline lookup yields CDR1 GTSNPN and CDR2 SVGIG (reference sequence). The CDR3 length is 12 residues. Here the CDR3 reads CAWSPQNTEAFF. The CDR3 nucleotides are TGTGCCTGGAGCCCCCAGAACACTGAAGCTTTCTTT.

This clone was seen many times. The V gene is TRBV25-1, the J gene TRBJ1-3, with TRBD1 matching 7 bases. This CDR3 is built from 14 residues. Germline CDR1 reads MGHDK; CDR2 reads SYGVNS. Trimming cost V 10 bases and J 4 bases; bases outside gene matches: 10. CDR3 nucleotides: TGTGCCACCGGGGGTGACAGGGCAGGAAACACCATATATTTT. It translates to CATGGDRAGNTIYF.

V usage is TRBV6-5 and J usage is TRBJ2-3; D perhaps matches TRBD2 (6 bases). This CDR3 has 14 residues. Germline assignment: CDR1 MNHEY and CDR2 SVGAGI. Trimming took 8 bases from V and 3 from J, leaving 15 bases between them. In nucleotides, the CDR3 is TGTGCCAGCGGCTCGGGAGAATTAACAGATACGCAGTATTTT. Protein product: CASGSGELTDTQYF.

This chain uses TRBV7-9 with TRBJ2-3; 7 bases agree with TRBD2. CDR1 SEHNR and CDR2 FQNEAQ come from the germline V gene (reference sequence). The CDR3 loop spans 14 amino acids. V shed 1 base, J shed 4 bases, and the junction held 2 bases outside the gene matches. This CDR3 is CASSLGLASDTQYF. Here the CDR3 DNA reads TGTGCCAGCAGCTTAGGACTAGCATCAGATACGCAGTATTTT.

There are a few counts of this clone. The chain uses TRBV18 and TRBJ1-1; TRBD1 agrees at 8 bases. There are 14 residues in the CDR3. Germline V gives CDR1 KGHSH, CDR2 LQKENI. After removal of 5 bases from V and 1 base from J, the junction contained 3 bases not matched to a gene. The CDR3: CASSFGQGNTEAFF. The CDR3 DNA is TGTGCCAGCTCATTCGGACAGGGGAACACTGAAGCTTTCTTT.

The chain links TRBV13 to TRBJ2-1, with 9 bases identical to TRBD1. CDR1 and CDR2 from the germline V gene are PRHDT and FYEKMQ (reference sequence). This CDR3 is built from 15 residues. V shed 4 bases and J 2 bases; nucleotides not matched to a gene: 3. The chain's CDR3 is CASSSGQGAYNEQFF. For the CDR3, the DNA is TGTGCCAGCAGCTCGGGACAGGGCGCCTACAATGAGCAGTTCTTC.

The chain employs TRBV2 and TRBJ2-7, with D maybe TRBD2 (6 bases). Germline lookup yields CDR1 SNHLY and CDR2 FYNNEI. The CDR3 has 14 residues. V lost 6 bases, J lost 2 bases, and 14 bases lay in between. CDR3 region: CASRRDFPPYEQYF. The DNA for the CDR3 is TGTGCCAGCAGGAGGGACTTTCCCCCCTACGAGCAGTACTTC.

The CDR3 region has the DNA TGTGCCAGCAATGGGAGGGGTGGTGAAGCTTTCTTT. The encoded protein is CASNGRGGEAFF. The gene calls are TRBV2 and TRBJ1-1, with D perhaps TRBD1 (5 bases). From germline, CDR1 is SNHLY and CDR2 FYNNEI. The germline V and J ends were trimmed by 7 bases and 7 bases, with 13 bases remaining between them. CDR3 size: 12 residues.

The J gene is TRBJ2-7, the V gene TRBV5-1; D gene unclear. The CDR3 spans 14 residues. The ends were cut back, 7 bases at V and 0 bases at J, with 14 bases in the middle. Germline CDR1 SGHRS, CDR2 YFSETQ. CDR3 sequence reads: CASGSQGFSYEQYF. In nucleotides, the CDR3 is TGCGCCAGCGGTAGCCAAGGATTCTCCTACGAGCAGTACTTC.

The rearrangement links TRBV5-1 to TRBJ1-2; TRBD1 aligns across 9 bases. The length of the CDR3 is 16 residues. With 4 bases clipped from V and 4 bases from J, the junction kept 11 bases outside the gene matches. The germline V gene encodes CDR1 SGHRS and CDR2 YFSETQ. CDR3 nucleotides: TGCGCCAGCAGCGTGGGACAGGGTTCTGGCGCCTATGGCTACACCTTC. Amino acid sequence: CASSVGQGSGAYGYTF. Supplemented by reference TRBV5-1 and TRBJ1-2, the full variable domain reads KAGVTQTPRYLIKTRGQQVTLSCSPISGHRSVSWYQQTPGQGLQFLFEYFSETQRNKGNFPGRFSGRQFSNSRSEMNVSTLELGDSALYLCASSVGQGSGAYGYTFGSGTRLTVV.

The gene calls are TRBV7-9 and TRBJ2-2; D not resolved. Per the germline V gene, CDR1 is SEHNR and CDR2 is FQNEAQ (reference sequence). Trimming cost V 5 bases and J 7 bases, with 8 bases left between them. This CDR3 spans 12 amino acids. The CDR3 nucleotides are TGTGCCAGCAGCCCCGTTAGCGGGGAGCTGTTTTTT. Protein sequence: CASSPVSGELFF.

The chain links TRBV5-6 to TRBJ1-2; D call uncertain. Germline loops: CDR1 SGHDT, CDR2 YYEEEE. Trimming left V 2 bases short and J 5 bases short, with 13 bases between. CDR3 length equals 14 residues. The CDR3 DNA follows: TGTGCCAGCAGCTTTCGGGAAGACCCTTATGGCTACACCTTC. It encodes CASSFREDPYGYTF.

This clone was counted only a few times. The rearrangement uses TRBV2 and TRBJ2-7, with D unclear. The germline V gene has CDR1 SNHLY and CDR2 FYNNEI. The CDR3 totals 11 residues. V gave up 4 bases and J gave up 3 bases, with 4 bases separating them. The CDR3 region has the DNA TGTGCCAGCAGTGGTTACTACGAGCAGTACTTC. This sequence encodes CASSGYYEQYF.

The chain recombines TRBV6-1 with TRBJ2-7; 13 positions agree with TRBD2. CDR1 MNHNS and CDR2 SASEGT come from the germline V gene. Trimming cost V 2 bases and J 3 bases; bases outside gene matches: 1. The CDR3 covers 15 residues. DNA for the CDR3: TGTGCCAGCAGTGAACGGACTAGCGGGGGCTACGAGCAGTACTTC. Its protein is CASSERTSGGYEQYF.

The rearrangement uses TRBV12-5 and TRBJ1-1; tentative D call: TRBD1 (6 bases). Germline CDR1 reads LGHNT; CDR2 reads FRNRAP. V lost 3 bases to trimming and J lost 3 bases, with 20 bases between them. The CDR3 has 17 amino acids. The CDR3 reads CASGFHTGYNQDTEAFF. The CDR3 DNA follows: TGTGCTAGTGGTTTCCATACAGGGTATAATCAGGACACTGAAGCTTTCTTT.

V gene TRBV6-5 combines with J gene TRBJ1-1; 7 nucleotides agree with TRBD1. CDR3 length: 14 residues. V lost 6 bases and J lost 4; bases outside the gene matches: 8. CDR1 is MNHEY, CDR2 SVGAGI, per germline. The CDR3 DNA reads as TGTGCCAGCAGGTCCCACAGGGGAGGCACTGAAGCTTTCTTT. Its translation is CASRSHRGGTEAFF.